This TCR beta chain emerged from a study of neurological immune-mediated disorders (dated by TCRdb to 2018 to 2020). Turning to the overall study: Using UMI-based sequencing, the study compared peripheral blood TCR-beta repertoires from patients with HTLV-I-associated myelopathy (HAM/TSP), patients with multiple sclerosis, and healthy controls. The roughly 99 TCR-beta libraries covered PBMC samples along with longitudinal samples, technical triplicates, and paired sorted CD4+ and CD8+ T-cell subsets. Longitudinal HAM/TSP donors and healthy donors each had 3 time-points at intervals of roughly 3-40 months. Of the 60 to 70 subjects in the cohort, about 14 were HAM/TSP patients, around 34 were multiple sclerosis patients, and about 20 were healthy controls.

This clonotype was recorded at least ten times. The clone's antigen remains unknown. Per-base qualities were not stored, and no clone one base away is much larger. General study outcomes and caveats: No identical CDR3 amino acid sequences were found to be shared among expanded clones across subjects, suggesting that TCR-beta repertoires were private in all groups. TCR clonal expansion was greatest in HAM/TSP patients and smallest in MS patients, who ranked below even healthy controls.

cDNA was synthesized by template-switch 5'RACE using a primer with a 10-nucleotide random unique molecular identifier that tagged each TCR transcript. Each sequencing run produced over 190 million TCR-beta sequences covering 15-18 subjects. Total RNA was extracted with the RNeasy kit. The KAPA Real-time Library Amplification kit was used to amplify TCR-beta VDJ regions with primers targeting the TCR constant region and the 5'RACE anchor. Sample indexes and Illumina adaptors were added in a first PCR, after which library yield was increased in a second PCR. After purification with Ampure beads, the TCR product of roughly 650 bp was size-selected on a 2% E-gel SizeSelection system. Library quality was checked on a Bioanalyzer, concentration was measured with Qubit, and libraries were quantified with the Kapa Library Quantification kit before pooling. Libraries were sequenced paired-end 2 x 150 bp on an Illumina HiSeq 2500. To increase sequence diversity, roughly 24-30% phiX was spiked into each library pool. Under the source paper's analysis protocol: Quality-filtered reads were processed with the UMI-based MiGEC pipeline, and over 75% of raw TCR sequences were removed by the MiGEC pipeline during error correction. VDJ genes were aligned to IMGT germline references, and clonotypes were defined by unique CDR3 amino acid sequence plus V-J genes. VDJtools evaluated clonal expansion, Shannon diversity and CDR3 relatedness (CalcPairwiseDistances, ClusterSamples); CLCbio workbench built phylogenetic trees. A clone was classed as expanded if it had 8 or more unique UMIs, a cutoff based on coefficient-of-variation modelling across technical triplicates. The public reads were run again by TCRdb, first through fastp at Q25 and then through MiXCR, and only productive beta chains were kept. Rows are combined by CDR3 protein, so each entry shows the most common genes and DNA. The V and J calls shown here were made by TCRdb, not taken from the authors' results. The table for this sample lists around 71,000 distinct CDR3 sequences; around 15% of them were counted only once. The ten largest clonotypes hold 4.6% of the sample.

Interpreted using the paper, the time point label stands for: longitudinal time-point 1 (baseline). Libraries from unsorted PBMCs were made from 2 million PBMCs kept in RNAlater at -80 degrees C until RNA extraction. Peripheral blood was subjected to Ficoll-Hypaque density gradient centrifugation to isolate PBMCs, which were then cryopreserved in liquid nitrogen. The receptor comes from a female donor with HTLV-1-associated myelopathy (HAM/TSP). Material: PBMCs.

For the CDR3, the sequence is CASSLAGANYGYTF. Here is the DNA: TGTGCCAGCAGTTTAGCAGGAGCTAACTATGGCTACACCTTC. The chain joins TRBV28 to TRBJ1-2, with the D gene uncertain. Trimming removed 2 bases from V and 0 bases from J, leaving 7 bases between the germline ends. CDR1 MDHEN and CDR2 SYDVKM were looked up in the germline V gene. Counted from cysteine to phenylalanine, this CDR3 has 14 amino acids. The DNA shown is the 42-base CDR3, in frame from base 1.